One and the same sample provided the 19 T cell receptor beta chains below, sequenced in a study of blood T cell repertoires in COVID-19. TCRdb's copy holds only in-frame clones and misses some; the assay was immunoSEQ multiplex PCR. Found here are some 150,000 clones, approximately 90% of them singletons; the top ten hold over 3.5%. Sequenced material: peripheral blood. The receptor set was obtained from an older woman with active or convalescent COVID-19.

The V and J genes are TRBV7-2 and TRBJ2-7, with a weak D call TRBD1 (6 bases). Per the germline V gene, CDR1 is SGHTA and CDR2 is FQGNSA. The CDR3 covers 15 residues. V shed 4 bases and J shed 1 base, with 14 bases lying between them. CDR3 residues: CASSYTLGQSYEQYF. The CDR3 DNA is TGTGCCAGCAGCTACACTCTAGGACAGTCCTACGAGCAGTACTTC.

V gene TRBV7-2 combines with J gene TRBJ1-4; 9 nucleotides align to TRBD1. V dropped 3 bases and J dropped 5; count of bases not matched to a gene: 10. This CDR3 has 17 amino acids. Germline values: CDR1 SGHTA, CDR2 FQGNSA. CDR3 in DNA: TGTGCCAGCAGCTTTGTCCCGGGACAGGGAATGAATGAAAAACTGTTTTTT. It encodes CASSFVPGQGMNEKLFF.

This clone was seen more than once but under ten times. Here the CDR3 reads CASQGGSREQYF. The CDR3 DNA reads as TGTGCCAGCCAGGGAGGCTCACGCGAGCAGTACTTC. This chain uses TRBV10-3 with TRBJ2-7; D is perhaps TRBD2 (6 bases). Per the germline V gene, CDR1 is ENHRY and CDR2 is SYGVKD. The CDR3 runs 12 residues. With 10 bases removed from V and 6 bases from J, the gap between germline ends came to 16 bases.

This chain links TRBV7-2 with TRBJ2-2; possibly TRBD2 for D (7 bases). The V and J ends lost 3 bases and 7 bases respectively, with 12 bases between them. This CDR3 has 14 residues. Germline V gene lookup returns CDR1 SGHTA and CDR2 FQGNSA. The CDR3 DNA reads TGTGCCAGCAGCTTTCGGGGGGCTGGCGGGGAGCTGTTTTTT. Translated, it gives CASSFRGAGGELFF.

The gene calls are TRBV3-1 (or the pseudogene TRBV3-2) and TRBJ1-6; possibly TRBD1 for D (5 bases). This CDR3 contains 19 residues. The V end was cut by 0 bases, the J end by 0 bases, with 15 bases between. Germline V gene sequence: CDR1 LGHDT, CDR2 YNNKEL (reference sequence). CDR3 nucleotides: TGTGCCAGCAGCCAAGATGCCCCTCTCGGGGGCTCCTATAATTCACCCCTCCACTTT. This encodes CASSQDAPLGGSYNSPLHF.

CDR3 sequence: CASSLESGGGSDTQYF. The CDR3 coding sequence is TGTGCCAGCAGCTTGGAAAGTGGCGGGGGTTCAGATACGCAGTATTTT. This sequence joins TRBV5-4 and TRBJ2-3; TRBD2 matches at 7 bases. This CDR3 has 16 residues. Germline-derived CDR1 and CDR2 are SGHNT and YYREEE (reference sequence). V lost 0 bases to trimming and J lost 4 bases; unmatched junction nucleotides: 8.

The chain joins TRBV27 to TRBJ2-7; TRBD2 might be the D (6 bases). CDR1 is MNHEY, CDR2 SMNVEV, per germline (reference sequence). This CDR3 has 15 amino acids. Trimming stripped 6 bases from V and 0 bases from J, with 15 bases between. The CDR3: CASRVPGANSYEQYF. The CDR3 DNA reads TGTGCCAGCAGGGTCCCGGGAGCTAACTCCTACGAGCAGTACTTC.

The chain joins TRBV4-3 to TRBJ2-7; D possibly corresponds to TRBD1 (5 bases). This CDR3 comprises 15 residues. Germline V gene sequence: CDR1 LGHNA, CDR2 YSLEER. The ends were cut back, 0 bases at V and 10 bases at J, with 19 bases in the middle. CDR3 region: CASSQDFTGIEGQYF. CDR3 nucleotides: TGCGCCAGCAGCCAAGATTTTACAGGTATAGAAGGTCAGTACTTC.

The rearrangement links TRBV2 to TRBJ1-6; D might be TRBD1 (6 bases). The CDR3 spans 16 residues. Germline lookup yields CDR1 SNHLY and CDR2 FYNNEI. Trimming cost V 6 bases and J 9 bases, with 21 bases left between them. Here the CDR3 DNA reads TGTGCCAGCAGGCTAAGGGGGGGGTCGGGGAGTTCACCCCTCCACTTT. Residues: CASRLRGGSGSSPLHF.

This CDR3 is CASSVRYTDTQYF. The CDR3, as DNA: TGTGCCAGCAGCGTGCGATACACAGATACGCAGTATTTT. V is TRBV7-2 and J is TRBJ2-3; D is unclear. V lost 5 bases, J lost 2 bases, and 8 bases lay in between. The length of the CDR3 is 13 residues. Germline CDR1 and CDR2: SGHTA and FQGNSA.

CDR3 DNA: TGCGCCAGCAGCCAATCAGGTTGGGACTCGCCTTCCTACGAGCAGTACTTC. Translated: CASSQSGWDSPSYEQYF. The chain employs TRBV4-3 and TRBJ2-7; D perhaps matches TRBD2 (6 bases). The CDR3 runs to 17 residues. Germline assignment: CDR1 LGHNA and CDR2 YSLEER. Trimming removed 2 bases from V and 1 base from J, with 18 bases in between.

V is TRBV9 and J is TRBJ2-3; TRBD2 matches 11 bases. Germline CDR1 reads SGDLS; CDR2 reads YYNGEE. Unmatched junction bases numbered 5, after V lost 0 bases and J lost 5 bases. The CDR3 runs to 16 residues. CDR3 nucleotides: TGTGCCAGCAGCGTAGATCTAGCGGGGGGTATAGATACGCAGTATTTT. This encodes CASSVDLAGGIDTQYF.

CDR3 region: CASRSLAGGLETQYF. The CDR3 coding sequence is TGTGCCAGCAGGTCCCTAGCGGGGGGTTTGGAGACCCAGTACTTC. V and J are TRBV11-2 and TRBJ2-5; 11 bases are shared with TRBD2. The CDR3 loop spans 15 amino acids. Germline-derived CDR1 and CDR2 are SGHAT and FQNNGV. The J segment lost 5 bases and the V segment lost 6 bases, leaving 8 bases of the junction unmatched. The full variable domain, its missing parts supplied by reference TRBV11-2 and TRBJ2-5, is EAGVAQSPRYKIIEKRQSVAFWCNPISGHATLYWYQQILGQGPKLLIQFQNNGVVDDSQLPKDRFSAERLKGVDSTLKIQPAKLEDSAVYLCASRSLAGGLETQYFGPGTRLLVL.

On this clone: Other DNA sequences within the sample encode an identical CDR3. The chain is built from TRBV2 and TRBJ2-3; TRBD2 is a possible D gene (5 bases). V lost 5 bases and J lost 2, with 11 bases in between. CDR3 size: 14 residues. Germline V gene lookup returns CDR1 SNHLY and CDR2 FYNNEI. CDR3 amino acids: CASSRLADTDTQYF. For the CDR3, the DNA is TGTGCCAGCAGTCGGCTAGCCGACACAGATACGCAGTATTTT. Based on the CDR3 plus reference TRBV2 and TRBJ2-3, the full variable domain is EPEVTQTPSHQVTQMGQEVILRCVPISNHLYFYWYRQILGQKVEFLVSFYNNEISEKSEIFDDQFSVERPDGSNFTLKIRSTKLEDSAMYFCASSRLADTDTQYFGPGTRLTVL.

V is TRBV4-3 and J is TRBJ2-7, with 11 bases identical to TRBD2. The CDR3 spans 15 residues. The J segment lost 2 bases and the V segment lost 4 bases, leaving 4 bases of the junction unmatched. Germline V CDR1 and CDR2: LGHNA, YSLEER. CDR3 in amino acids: CASSPIAGGPYEQYF. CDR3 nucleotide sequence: TGCGCCAGCAGCCCCATAGCGGGGGGGCCCTACGAGCAGTACTTC.

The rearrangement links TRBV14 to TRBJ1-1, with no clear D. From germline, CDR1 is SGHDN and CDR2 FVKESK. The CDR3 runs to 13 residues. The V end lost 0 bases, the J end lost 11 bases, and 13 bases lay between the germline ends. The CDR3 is CASSQDDSVGAFF. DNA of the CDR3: TGTGCCAGCAGCCAAGATGATTCGGTCGGGGCTTTCTTT.

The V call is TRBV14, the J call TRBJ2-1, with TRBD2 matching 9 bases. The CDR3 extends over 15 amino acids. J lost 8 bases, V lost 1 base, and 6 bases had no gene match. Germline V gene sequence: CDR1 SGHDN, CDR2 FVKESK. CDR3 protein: CASSQGAGGWDEQFF. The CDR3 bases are TGTGCCAGCAGCCAAGGAGCGGGGGGCTGGGATGAGCAGTTCTTC.

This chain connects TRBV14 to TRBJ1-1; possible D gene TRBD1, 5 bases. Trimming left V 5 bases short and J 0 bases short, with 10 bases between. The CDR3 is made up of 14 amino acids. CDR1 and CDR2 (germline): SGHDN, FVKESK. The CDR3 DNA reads TGTGCCAGCAGCGGCCGACAGCTGAACACTGAAGCTTTCTTT. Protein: CASSGRQLNTEAFF.

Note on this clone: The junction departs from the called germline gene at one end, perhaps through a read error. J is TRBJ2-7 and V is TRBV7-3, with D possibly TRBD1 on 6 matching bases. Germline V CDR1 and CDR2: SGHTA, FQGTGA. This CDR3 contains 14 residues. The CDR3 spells CASSLNPGTSQISF. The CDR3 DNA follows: TGTGCCAGCAGCTTAAACCCCGGGACATCCCAGATCAGCTTC. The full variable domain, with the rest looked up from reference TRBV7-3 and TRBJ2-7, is GAGVSQTPSNKVTEKGKYVELRCDPISGHTALYWYRQSLGQGPEFLIYFQGTGAADDSGLPNDRFFAVRPEGSVSTLKIQRTERGDSAVYLCASSLNPGTSQISFGPGTRLTVT.